Listed below are T cell receptor beta chains from one sample, sequenced in a study of blood T cell repertoires in COVID-19. Sequencing was performed with immunoSEQ multiplex PCR; in TCRdb, only in-frame clones are kept and a portion is missing. This repertoire shows over 40,000 clones, 85% to 95% found once; its top ten account for about 8.9%. Specimen: peripheral blood. The receptors come from a woman aged 80 or over with acute or convalescent COVID-19. The CDR3 runs from the conserved cysteine through the conserved F or W. A D gene is named only where the DNA matches it firmly. Some rows mark clone size as missing; the rest say once, few, many or name a class of expanded clone.

CDR3 length: 14; J gene: TRBJ1-3; D gene: -; V gene: TRBV7-9; clone size: -; CDR3 DNA: TGTGCCAGCAGCTTAGGGGCCAGTTCCAACACCATATATTTT; CDR3 protein: CASSLGASSNTIYF
CDR3 length: 15; J gene: TRBJ2-1; D gene: -; V gene: TRBV5-4; clone size: -; CDR3 DNA: TGTGCCAGCAGCCCCGGGAGTCGGGCTGGGAATGAGCAGTTCTTC; CDR3 protein: CASSPGSRAGNEQFF
CDR3 length: 15; J gene: TRBJ1-4; D gene: -; V gene: TRBV30; clone size: -; CDR3 DNA: TGTGCCTGGAGTGTAGGAGGGTCGGACCGTGAAAAACTGTTTTTT; CDR3 protein: CAWSVGGSDREKLFF
CDR3 length: 13; J gene: TRBJ1-2; D gene: -; V gene: TRBV6-2/TRBV6-3; clone size: -; CDR3 DNA: TGTGCCAGCAGCCGCGGGGCTTCCTATGGCTACACCTTC; CDR3 protein: CASSRGASYGYTF
CDR3 length: 15; J gene: TRBJ2-7; D gene: -; V gene: TRBV12-1; clone size: -; CDR3 DNA: TGTGCCAGCAGCTTTGGGGGCCGGGACTACTGCGAGCAGTACTTC; CDR3 protein: CASSFGGRDYCEQYF
CDR3 length: 13; J gene: TRBJ1-1; D gene: -; V gene: TRBV19; clone size: -; CDR3 DNA: TGTGCCAGTAGGAAAGACAGAGACACTGAAGCTTTCTTT; CDR3 protein: CASRKDRDTEAFF
CDR3 length: 12; J gene: TRBJ2-7; D gene: -; V gene: TRBV15; clone size: -; CDR3 DNA: TGTGCCACCAGCAGAGATCGGGTGAGGCAGTACTTC; CDR3 protein: CATSRDRVRQYF
CDR3 length: 15; J gene: TRBJ2-3; D gene: TRBD2; V gene: TRBV9; clone size: -; CDR3 DNA: TGTGCCAGCAGCGAAGCGGGAACCAGATTGGATACGCAGTATTTT; CDR3 protein: CASSEAGTRLDTQYF
CDR3 length: 16; J gene: TRBJ2-5; D gene: TRBD2; V gene: TRBV18; clone size: -; CDR3 DNA: TGTGCCAGCTCACCAAAAATAGCGGGAGACGGAGAGACCCAGTACTTC; CDR3 protein: CASSPKIAGDGETQYF
CDR3 length: 13; J gene: TRBJ1-1; D gene: -; V gene: TRBV7-9; clone size: -; CDR3 DNA: TGTGCCAGCAGCTTGGGGGGGAGAACTGAAGCTTTCTTT; CDR3 protein: CASSLGGRTEAFF
CDR3 length: 13; J gene: TRBJ1-1; D gene: -; V gene: TRBV7-9; clone size: -; CDR3 DNA: TGTGCCAGCAGCCCGACAGAGAACACTGAAGCTTTCTTT; CDR3 protein: CASSPTENTEAFF
CDR3 length: 12; J gene: TRBJ2-5; D gene: -; V gene: TRBV2; clone size: -; CDR3 DNA: TGTGCCAGCAAGGGTAGGGGAGAGACCCAGTACTTC; CDR3 protein: CASKGRGETQYF
CDR3 length: 14; J gene: TRBJ1-6; D gene: TRBD1; V gene: TRBV7-6; clone size: -; CDR3 DNA: TGTGCCAGCAGAGCCGGGACAGGGGATTCACCCCTCCACTTT; CDR3 protein: CASRAGTGDSPLHF
CDR3 length: 16; J gene: TRBJ2-7; D gene: -; V gene: TRBV3-1/TRBV3-2; clone size: -; CDR3 DNA: TGTGCCAGCAGCCAAGGTTTCCCCTCCCGAGTATACGAGCAGTACTTC; CDR3 protein: CASSQGFPSRVYEQYF
CDR3 length: 15; J gene: TRBJ2-5; D gene: TRBD2; V gene: TRBV2; clone size: -; CDR3 DNA: TGTGCCAGCAGAGCCCAGGGACTATTCCAAGAGACCCAGTACTTC; CDR3 protein: CASRAQGLFQETQYF
CDR3 length: 14; J gene: TRBJ1-4; D gene: -; V gene: TRBV2; clone size: -; CDR3 DNA: TGTGCCAGCAATCTCCGAGGAACTAATGAAAAACTGTTTTTT; CDR3 protein: CASNLRGTNEKLFF
CDR3 length: 13; J gene: TRBJ1-5; D gene: TRBD1; V gene: TRBV15; clone size: -; CDR3 DNA: TGTGCCACCAGTGAGGGGGCTCGCCAGCCCCAGCATTTT; CDR3 protein: CATSEGARQPQHF
CDR3 length: 13; J gene: TRBJ1-1; D gene: -; V gene: TRBV3-1/TRBV3-2; clone size: -; CDR3 DNA: TGTGCCAGCAGCCAGTTGACAGCGCAAGAAGCTTTCTTT; CDR3 protein: CASSQLTAQEAFF
CDR3 length: 16; J gene: TRBJ2-2; D gene: TRBD1; V gene: TRBV5-1; clone size: -; CDR3 DNA: TGCGCCAGCACCTCTGGGGACAGGGGGAACACCGGGGAGCTGTTTTTT; CDR3 protein: CASTSGDRGNTGELFF
CDR3 length: 15; J gene: TRBJ2-1; D gene: -; V gene: TRBV6-5; clone size: -; CDR3 DNA: TGTGCCAGCAGCACGACTAGTCGGACTTTCAATGAGCAGTTCTTC; CDR3 protein: CASSTTSRTFNEQFF
CDR3 length: 15; J gene: TRBJ2-3; D gene: TRBD2; V gene: TRBV3-1/TRBV3-2; clone size: -; CDR3 DNA: TGTGCCAGCAGCCAAGCACTAGCGGGTACAGATACGCAGTATTTT; CDR3 protein: CASSQALAGTDTQYF
CDR3 length: 14; J gene: TRBJ1-2; D gene: TRBD1; V gene: TRBV29-1; clone size: -; CDR3 DNA: TGCAGCGGTTATTTGGAGACAGGGGACTATGGCTACACCTTC; CDR3 protein: CSGYLETGDYGYTF
CDR3 length: 13; J gene: TRBJ1-2; D gene: -; V gene: TRBV6-1; clone size: -; CDR3 DNA: TGTGCCAGCAGTGAAGCACCGACAAGGGGTCAGGACTTC; CDR3 protein: CASSEAPTRGQDF
CDR3 length: 18; J gene: TRBJ1-1; D gene: -; V gene: TRBV21-1; clone size: -; CDR3 DNA: TGTGCCAGCAGCAAAGCCCACGTCGTGATGGGTTCTAGGACTGAAGCTTTCTTT; CDR3 protein: CASSKAHVVMGSRTEAFF
CDR3 length: 13; J gene: TRBJ1-1; D gene: -; V gene: TRBV18; clone size: -; CDR3 DNA: TGTGCCAGCTCCCCCGGGACTCCCACTGAAGCTTTCTTT; CDR3 protein: CASSPGTPTEAFF
CDR3 length: 13; J gene: TRBJ2-7; D gene: -; V gene: TRBV4-3; clone size: -; CDR3 DNA: TGCGCCAGCAGATCCCCTGGAGGGAACGAGCAGTACTTC; CDR3 protein: CASRSPGGNEQYF
CDR3 length: 14; J gene: TRBJ1-1; D gene: -; V gene: TRBV28; clone size: -; CDR3 DNA: TGTGCCAGCGGCCGGGACACACTGAACACTGAAGCTTTCTTT; CDR3 protein: CASGRDTLNTEAFF
CDR3 length: 15; J gene: TRBJ2-5; D gene: TRBD2; V gene: TRBV5-4; clone size: -; CDR3 DNA: TGTGCCAGCAGTTTCCGACTAGCCGGACAAGAGACCCAGTACTTC; CDR3 protein: CASSFRLAGQETQYF
CDR3 length: 13; J gene: TRBJ1-1; D gene: -; V gene: TRBV7-9; clone size: -; CDR3 DNA: TGTGCCTCTGAACGGGGAGGGAACACTGAAGCTTTCTTT; CDR3 protein: CASERGGNTEAFF
CDR3 length: 12; J gene: TRBJ2-7; D gene: -; V gene: TRBV2; clone size: -; CDR3 DNA: TGTGCCAGCAGTGTTTCCCGGGGGGAGCAGTACTTC; CDR3 protein: CASSVSRGEQYF
CDR3 length: 15; J gene: TRBJ2-3; D gene: -; V gene: TRBV5-1; clone size: -; CDR3 DNA: TGCGCCAGCAGCTTGGGTCGCGGCTACACAGATACGCAGTATTTT; CDR3 protein: CASSLGRGYTDTQYF
CDR3 length: 17; J gene: TRBJ1-2; D gene: -; V gene: TRBV10-2; clone size: -; CDR3 DNA: TGCGCCAGCAGCGAAGCCGGGACTGTCCCTTTTAACTATGGCTACACCTTC; CDR3 protein: CASSEAGTVPFNYGYTF
CDR3 length: 13; J gene: TRBJ2-7; D gene: -; V gene: TRBV28; clone size: -; CDR3 DNA: TGTGCCAGCAGTGGTAGGGGCTCCTACGAGCAGTACTTC; CDR3 protein: CASSGRGSYEQYF
CDR3 length: 14; J gene: TRBJ1-1; D gene: TRBD1; V gene: TRBV5-1; clone size: once; CDR3 DNA: TGCGCCAGCAGCCGCGGGACAGAGGGCACTGAAGCTTTCTTT; CDR3 protein: CASSRGTEGTEAFF
CDR3 length: 14; J gene: TRBJ1-2; D gene: -; V gene: TRBV7-2; clone size: -; CDR3 DNA: TGTGCCAGCAGCTCCAAAGACATTGTGTATGGCTACACCTTC; CDR3 protein: CASSSKDIVYGYTF
CDR3 length: 16; J gene: TRBJ2-3; D gene: TRBD2; V gene: TRBV5-5; clone size: once; CDR3 DNA: TGTGCCAGCAGCTTATTCCCTAGCGGGAGGACAGATACGCAGTATTTT; CDR3 protein: CASSLFPSGRTDTQYF
CDR3 length: 13; J gene: TRBJ2-7; D gene: -; V gene: TRBV2; clone size: -; CDR3 DNA: TGTGCCAGCAGCGTGTCAGGGGTTGCCGAGCAGTACTTC; CDR3 protein: CASSVSGVAEQYF
CDR3 length: 15; J gene: TRBJ2-3; D gene: TRBD2; V gene: TRBV3-1/TRBV3-2; clone size: -; CDR3 DNA: TGTGCCAGCAGCCAAAGCAGACTAGCGCAAGATACGCAGTATTTT; CDR3 protein: CASSQSRLAQDTQYF
CDR3 length: 13; J gene: TRBJ1-4; D gene: -; V gene: TRBV5-4; clone size: few; CDR3 DNA: TGTGCCAGCAGCTCCCGGACAGATCAAAAACTGTTTTTT; CDR3 protein: CASSSRTDQKLFF
CDR3 length: 17; J gene: TRBJ2-1; D gene: -; V gene: TRBV7-3; clone size: -; CDR3 DNA: TGTGCCAGCAGCTTAAGAGGGACTGGCCTAACCTACAATGAGCAGTTCTTC; CDR3 protein: CASSLRGTGLTYNEQFF
CDR3 length: 16; J gene: TRBJ1-4; D gene: -; V gene: TRBV6-5; clone size: -; CDR3 DNA: TGTGCCAGCAGTTACTCTTCGGGGGTTCCTAATGAAAAACTGTTTTTT; CDR3 protein: CASSYSSGVPNEKLFF
CDR3 length: 13; J gene: TRBJ1-2; D gene: TRBD1; V gene: TRBV2; clone size: -; CDR3 DNA: TGTGCCAGCAGCGCGGGACAGGGGTCTGGCTACACCTTC; CDR3 protein: CASSAGQGSGYTF
CDR3 length: 15; J gene: TRBJ2-3; D gene: -; V gene: TRBV7-2; clone size: -; CDR3 DNA: TGTGCCAGCAGTCCCCCGGGAAGGGGGACAGATACGCAGTATTTT; CDR3 protein: CASSPPGRGTDTQYF
CDR3 length: 15; J gene: TRBJ2-5; D gene: -; V gene: TRBV5-6; clone size: -; CDR3 DNA: TGTGCCAGCAGCTTGGGCCCTGACACCCAAGAGACCCAGTACTTC; CDR3 protein: CASSLGPDTQETQYF
CDR3 length: 15; J gene: TRBJ2-1; D gene: TRBD2; V gene: TRBV4-3; clone size: once; CDR3 DNA: TGCGCCAGCAGCCCGGGACTAGCGGGAGACAATGAGCAGTTCTTC; CDR3 protein: CASSPGLAGDNEQFF
CDR3 length: 16; J gene: TRBJ2-6; D gene: -; V gene: TRBV5-6; clone size: -; CDR3 DNA: TGTGCCAGCAGCTTGGGGAACAGCCCTGGGGCCAACGTCCTGACTTTC; CDR3 protein: CASSLGNSPGANVLTF
CDR3 length: 17; J gene: TRBJ1-2; D gene: -; V gene: TRBV7-9; clone size: -; CDR3 DNA: TGTGCCAGCAGCTTAGCTCGCGGGGGAGGGTACTCCTATGGCTACACCTTC; CDR3 protein: CASSLARGGGYSYGYTF
CDR3 length: 12; J gene: TRBJ1-2; D gene: -; V gene: TRBV29-1; clone size: -; CDR3 DNA: TGCAGCGCTGGGGGCCCCGACTATGGCTACACCTTC; CDR3 protein: CSAGGPDYGYTF
CDR3 length: 15; J gene: TRBJ2-7; D gene: TRBD1; V gene: TRBV29-1; clone size: -; CDR3 DNA: TGCAGCGCTGGGGAACCGGGACAGGGGGCATACGAGCAGTACTTC; CDR3 protein: CSAGEPGQGAYEQYF
CDR3 length: 16; J gene: TRBJ2-7; D gene: -; V gene: TRBV5-1; clone size: -; CDR3 DNA: TGCGCCAGCAGCTTGGTAGGCTATTCCCTAGGCCACGAGCAGTACTTC; CDR3 protein: CASSLVGYSLGHEQYF
CDR3 length: 15; J gene: TRBJ1-5; D gene: TRBD1; V gene: TRBV6-5; clone size: -; CDR3 DNA: TGTGCCAGCAGTTTGGGACAGGGAAGAAATCAGCCCCAGCATTTT; CDR3 protein: CASSLGQGRNQPQHF
CDR3 length: 18; J gene: TRBJ2-7; D gene: TRBD2; V gene: TRBV7-3; clone size: -; CDR3 DNA: TGTGCCAGCAGCCCTACGCCGGGACTAGCGGGAGGCGGTTACGAGCAGTACTTC; CDR3 protein: CASSPTPGLAGGGYEQYF
CDR3 length: 18; J gene: TRBJ1-3; D gene: TRBD1; V gene: TRBV30; clone size: -; CDR3 DNA: TGTGCCTGGAGTGTACGGGGCCCGGGACAGAGCTCTGGAAACACCATATATTTT; CDR3 protein: CAWSVRGPGQSSGNTIYF
CDR3 length: 15; J gene: TRBJ2-7; D gene: TRBD2; V gene: TRBV7-2; clone size: -; CDR3 DNA: TGTGCCAGCAGCTTAGTAGCGGGAGGTGATAGAGAGCAGTACTTC; CDR3 protein: CASSLVAGGDREQYF
CDR3 length: 15; J gene: TRBJ1-1; D gene: -; V gene: TRBV19; clone size: -; CDR3 DNA: TGTGCCAGTAGTTCACGGGCGGGCTGGAACACTGAAGCTTTCTTT; CDR3 protein: CASSSRAGWNTEAFF
CDR3 length: 12; J gene: TRBJ2-7; D gene: -; V gene: TRBV7-2; clone size: -; CDR3 DNA: TGTGCCAGCAGCCCGACAGCCTACGAGCAGTACTTC; CDR3 protein: CASSPTAYEQYF